This entry is about one T cell receptor (beta chain). These data belong to a study of blood T cell repertoires in COVID-19. Across the whole study: In each case, the material was cDNA or gDNA derived from T cells, B-cell-depleted T cells, or PBMCs.

Methods used by the authors: Counts of nucleated cells, estimated from reference gene primer amplification, were obtained. Sequencing used immunoSEQ multiplex PCR; TCRdb keeps in-frame clones, though not all of them. The V and J calls and clone size come from that table; D and trimming were worked out from the DNA. The repertoire has 400,000 to 550,000 clones, about 85% of them found once; the top ten carry 1.5% to 2%. Those who participated ranged in age from 18 to 89 years and resided in some 24 US areas. Germline-derived CDR1 and CDR2 are KGHDR and SFDVKD. V lost 5 bases to trimming and J lost 0 bases; unmatched junction nucleotides: 7. The CDR3 has 18 amino acids.

This sequence was found in a woman younger than 35 with acute COVID-19. The sample comprised PBMCs or T cells enriched from blood (not recorded which). V usage is TRBV24-1 and J usage is TRBJ2-6; 9 positions match TRBD1. This chain's CDR3 is CATSATGGGFSGANVLTF. Written as DNA, the CDR3 is TGTGCCACCAGTGCGACAGGGGGAGGATTCTCTGGGGCCAACGTCCTGACTTTC.